This passage covers 12 T cell receptor beta chains from one sample sequenced in a study of T cells after yellow fever vaccination. Each CDR3 protein is one row after TCRdb ran MiXCR on the 5' RACE reads. The table has 250,000 to 400,000 distinct CDR3 sequences, around 4.5% seen once. This material consisted of PBMCs, taken 15 days after the yellow fever booster vaccination. The receptors come from a man younger than 30 who received the YFV17D yellow fever vaccine.

The gene calls are TRBV18 and TRBJ1-3; D remains ambiguous. Trimming shortened V by 6 bases and J by 2 bases, and 8 bases separated the two germline ends. CDR1 and CDR2 from the germline V gene are KGHSH and LQKENI. The CDR3 is 13 amino acids. The CDR3 region is CASSRGTGNTIYF. CDR3 in DNA: TGTGCCAGCTCGAGAGGCACTGGAAACACCATATATTTT. Together with reference TRBV18 and TRBJ1-3, the CDR3 gives the full variable domain: NAGVMQNPRHLVRRRGQEARLRCSPMKGHSHVYWYRQLPEEGLKFMVYLQKENIIDESGMPKERFSAEFPKEGPSILRIQQVVRGDSAAYFCASSRGTGNTIYFGEGSWLTVV.

V usage is TRBV7-9 and J usage is TRBJ1-2; D is unclear. Trimming stripped 5 bases from V and 3 bases from J, with 4 bases between. The CDR3 sequence is 11 residues long. The germline V gene encodes CDR1 SEHNR and CDR2 FQNEAQ (reference sequence). The CDR3, as DNA: TGTGCCAGCAGCCGGGACTATGGCTACACCTTC. Its translation is CASSRDYGYTF.

This rearrangement joins TRBV30 to TRBJ1-1, with D unresolved. The ends were cut back, 3 bases at V and 0 bases at J, with 8 bases in the middle. CDR3 length: 13 residues. CDR1 is GTSNPN and CDR2 is SVGIG in the germline V gene (reference sequence). The CDR3 region has the DNA TGTGCCTGGAGCCGAGGAATGAACACTGAAGCTTTCTTT. Encoded protein: CAWSRGMNTEAFF.

The chain couples TRBV24-1 to TRBJ2-7; D gene unclear. CDR1 is KGHDR, CDR2 SFDVKD, per germline. V was pared by 10 bases and J by 0 bases, with 9 bases between. This CDR3 has 12 residues. The CDR3 DNA reads as TGTGCCACGCCCCGGAGCTCCTACGAGCAGTACTTC. The encoded protein is CATPRSSYEQYF.

This clonotype was counted only a few times. This rearrangement joins TRBV19 to TRBJ2-3; D remains unclear. V lost 3 bases and J lost 1, with 2 bases in between. CDR1 and CDR2 (germline): LNHDA, SQIVND (reference sequence). This CDR3 is built from 12 residues. The CDR3 sequence: CASSMRTDTQYF. The CDR3 DNA sequence: TGTGCCAGTAGTATGCGCACAGATACGCAGTATTTT.

This clonotype was recorded at least ten times. This chain connects TRBV10-3 to TRBJ1-5, with D perhaps matching TRBD1 (5 bases). Germline assignment: CDR1 ENHRY and CDR2 SYGVKD. The CDR3 runs 12 residues. V was shortened by 5 bases and J by 5 bases, with 7 bases between the two germline ends. The CDR3 loop is CAISLTDQPQHF. CDR3 in DNA: TGTGCCATCAGTCTGACAGATCAGCCCCAGCATTTT.

This clonotype occurred many times. The chain joins TRBV7-2 to TRBJ1-3, with 7 bases matching TRBD1. Germline lookup yields CDR1 SGHTA and CDR2 FQGNSA. The CDR3 is 16 amino acids. With V trimmed by 5 bases and J by 3 bases, 10 bases remained unmatched. Here the CDR3 DNA reads TGTGCCAGCAGCCCCAGGACAGGAGGAAGTGGAAACACCATATATTTT. Its protein product is CASSPRTGGSGNTIYF.

This clonotype was seen a handful of times. The J gene is TRBJ1-1, the V gene TRBV2; D gene uncertain. V lost 1 base to trimming and J lost 5 bases, with 8 bases between them. This CDR3 is 13 amino acids long. Germline CDR1 reads SNHLY; CDR2 reads FYNNEI. Here the CDR3 DNA reads TGTGCCAGCAGTGAAGGCCCGGGGACTGAAGCTTTCTTT. It yields the protein CASSEGPGTEAFF.

The chain recombines TRBV6-2 or TRBV6-3 with TRBJ1-2; D remains ambiguous. The CDR3 sequence is 12 residues long. Germline V gene sequence: CDR1 MNHEY, CDR2 SVGEGT. Between the trimmed V and J ends, which lost 6 bases and 4 bases, there was a span of 9 bases. In DNA, the CDR3 is TGTGCCAGCAGGCGGCTACTCTATGGCTACACCTTC. This encodes CASRRLLYGYTF.

This clonotype was recorded a few times. This rearrangement joins TRBV7-3 to TRBJ1-2, with D possibly matching TRBD1 (5 bases). Germline loops: CDR1 SGHTA, CDR2 FQGTGA. The V and J ends lost 2 bases and 9 bases respectively, with 10 bases between them. The CDR3 is made up of 12 amino acids. CDR3 amino acids: CASSLEGLRYTF. For the CDR3, the DNA is TGTGCCAGCAGCTTAGAGGGGCTGCGCTACACCTTC.

This clonotype was seen a few times. The chain couples TRBV20-1 to TRBJ1-5, with a weak D call TRBD1 (6 bases). Germline CDR1 reads DFQATT; CDR2 reads SNEGSKA (reference sequence). V shed 7 bases and J shed 3 bases, with 16 bases lying between them. The length of the CDR3 is 14 residues. The CDR3 DNA reads as TGCAGTGTTCCACAGGGTCTGAACAATCAGCCCCAGCATTTT. This translates into CSVPQGLNNQPQHF.

The chain recombines TRBV27 with TRBJ2-7, with TRBD2 identical over 7 bases. CDR3 length: 15 residues. CDR1 is MNHEY, CDR2 SMNVEV, per germline (reference sequence). V shed 3 bases and J 3 bases; nucleotides not matched to a gene: 8. The CDR3 sequence: CASSFWTGGYYEQYF. CDR3 in DNA: TGTGCCAGCAGTTTCTGGACGGGAGGCTACTACGAGCAGTACTTC.